Reported below is one TCR beta chain. These data originate in a study of blood T cell repertoires in COVID-19. Study background: Material from acute and convalescent COVID-19 was sourced from the United States, Italy and Spain. In each case, the material was cDNA or gDNA derived from T cells, B-cell-depleted T cells, or PBMCs.

Sequencing was performed with immunoSEQ multiplex PCR; in TCRdb, only in-frame clones are kept and a portion is missing. The sample includes roughly 60,000 clones, about 90% seen only once; the top ten take around a tenth. This receptor was identified in a human donor with acute or convalescent COVID-19. The donor label of this sample is uncertain. The specimen sequenced was peripheral blood.

The CDR3 region is CASSFYQGLAYNEQFF. Here the CDR3 DNA reads TGTGCCAGCAGTTTCTATCAGGGACTAGCCTACAATGAGCAGTTCTTC. This rearrangement joins TRBV28 to TRBJ2-1; TRBD2 matches at 8 bases. This CDR3 is built from 16 residues. The V gene's germline CDR1 is MDHEN and CDR2 SYDVKM. The J segment lost 2 bases and the V segment lost 3 bases, leaving 6 bases of the junction unmatched.